Following are 17 T cell receptor beta chains from one sample sequenced in a study of human T cells and chemical hapten exposure. One entry per CDR3 protein results from TCRdb running MiXCR on the RACE reads. The repertoire holds 250,000 or so distinct CDR3 sequences, around 7% seen once, with roughly 1.2% in the top ten. As to time point: pre-sensitization, week 0. The treatment here: therapeutic diphenylcyclopropenone sensitization with weekly scalp DPC. This specimen was whole blood, taken in connection with sensitization to the hapten diphenylcyclopropenone (DPC). These receptor sequences come from a man younger than 35 with alopecia areata. Some clones in this sample may be carry-over from other donors' samples.

CDR3 sequence reads: CASSMGRLSNQPQHF. The DNA for the CDR3 is TGTGCCAGCAGCATGGGACGGCTTAGCAATCAGCCCCAGCATTTT. The rearrangement links TRBV12-3 or TRBV12-4 to TRBJ1-5; a possible D gene is TRBD1 (5 bases). The CDR3 consists of 15 residues. Trimming took 6 bases from V and 0 from J, leaving 12 bases between them.

This clonotype was seen repeatedly, ten times or more. This chain joins TRBV12-3 or TRBV12-4 and TRBJ2-1; tentatively, D is TRBD2 (5 bases). The V gene lost 6 bases and the J gene lost 8 bases, with 8 bases spanning the gap. There are 11 residues in the CDR3. CDR3 sequence: CASRRTDEQFF. The CDR3 nucleotides read TGTGCCAGCAGGCGGACTGATGAGCAGTTCTTC.

Only a few counts were recorded for this clonotype. V and J are TRBV12-3 or TRBV12-4 and TRBJ1-3; 9 bases match TRBD1. Unmatched junction bases numbered 13, after V lost 6 bases and J lost 1 base. CDR3 length: 18 residues. CDR3 bases: TGTGCCAGCAGCTCTCGGTCCGGGACAGGGTATTCTGGAAACACCATATATTTT. This translates into CASSSRSGTGYSGNTIYF.

The rearrangement joins TRBV3-1 to TRBJ1-2; the D is unclear. Germline V gene sequence: CDR1 LGHDT, CDR2 YNNKEL (reference sequence). Trimming removed 0 bases from V and 8 bases from J, with 13 bases in between. The CDR3 is 14 residues long. CDR3 sequence reads: CASSQDGRLWGYTF. The CDR3 DNA is TGTGCCAGCAGCCAAGACGGACGTCTTTGGGGCTACACCTTC.

This clonotype was counted only a few times. V gene TRBV2 combines with J gene TRBJ2-1; D gene ambiguous. CDR1 SNHLY and CDR2 FYNNEI come from the germline V gene. This CDR3 has 12 residues. Trimming stripped 6 bases from V and 7 bases from J, with 10 bases between. The CDR3 DNA reads as TGTGCCAGCAGACGGACGTCGAATGAGCAGTTCTTC. Its protein is CASRRTSNEQFF. The full variable domain, rest sourced from reference TRBV2 and TRBJ2-1, is EPEVTQTPSHQVTQMGQEVILRCVPISNHLYFYWYRQILGQKVEFLVSFYNNEISEKSEIFDDQFSVERPDGSNFTLKIRSTKLEDSAMYFCASRRTSNEQFFGPGTRLTVL.

The genes are TRBV5-1 and TRBJ1-5, with D possibly matching TRBD1 (6 bases). Germline lookup yields CDR1 SGHRS and CDR2 YFSETQ. This CDR3 is built from 15 residues. V lost 4 bases, J lost 1 base, and 12 bases lay in between. The CDR3 protein is CASSQTGNSNQPQHF. CDR3 in DNA: TGCGCCAGCAGCCAGACAGGTAACAGCAATCAGCCCCAGCATTTT.

This clonotype was counted between two and nine times. This chain links TRBV11-2 with TRBJ2-7; TRBD1 aligns across 8 bases. V lost 5 bases to trimming and J lost 4 bases; unmatched junction nucleotides: 10. The germline V gene has CDR1 SGHAT and CDR2 FQNNGV. This CDR3 has 15 residues. CDR3 nucleotides: TGTGCCAGCAGCCCAACTTCAGGGGGCGCGTACGAGCAGTACTTC. This encodes CASSPTSGGAYEQYF.

Only a few counts were recorded for this clonotype. The chain recombines TRBV4-3 with TRBJ2-2; a weak D match, TRBD2 (6 bases). Trimming left V 0 bases short and J 5 bases short, with 16 bases between. Germline values: CDR1 LGHNA, CDR2 YSLEER. The CDR3 has 17 residues. CDR3 coding DNA: TGCGCCAGCAGCCAAGACGCCTTCGGGGGTGGGACCGGGGAGCTGTTTTTT. Protein product: CASSQDAFGGGTGELFF.

The gene calls are TRBV5-1 and TRBJ2-7, with 8 bases aligning to TRBD2. This CDR3 has 15 amino acids. V shed 10 bases and J 6 bases; nucleotides not matched to a gene: 18. Germline loops: CDR1 SGHRS, CDR2 YFSETQ. The CDR3 bases are TGCGCCGGCGGGGGGAGACAAGCTACTCCCCTCGAGCAGTACGTC. Protein: CAGGGRQATPLEQYV.

This clonotype has ten or more counts. DNA of the CDR3: TGCAGTGCCCCAAAGGACATCTCCAATGAGCAGTTCTTC. Protein sequence: CSAPKDISNEQFF. J is TRBJ2-1 and V is TRBV20-1, with D possibly matching TRBD1 (5 bases). CDR3 size: 13 residues. With 6 bases removed from V and 6 bases from J, the gap between germline ends came to 15 bases. Germline V gene sequence: CDR1 DFQATT, CDR2 SNEGSKA (reference sequence).

This clonotype came up a few times. A much larger clonotype is one base distant, so this may be a read error. J is TRBJ2-1 and V is TRBV7-9, with TRBD2 identical over 8 bases. Unmatched junction bases numbered 1, after V lost 0 bases and J lost 3 bases. This CDR3 is built from 15 residues. Germline lookup yields CDR1 SEHNR and CDR2 FQNEAQ (reference sequence). The CDR3 region is CASSLALAVYNEQFF. The CDR3 region has the DNA TGTGCCAGCAGCTTAGCACTAGCGGTCTACAATGAGCAGTTCTTC.

There are a few counts of this clonotype. The rearrangement joins TRBV12-3 or TRBV12-4 to TRBJ2-1; 8 bases align to TRBD1. CDR3 length: 16 amino acids. J gave up 3 bases and V 1 base, and 5 bases lay outside the gene matches. For the CDR3, the DNA is TGTGCCAGCAGTTTAGATAGCAGGGGGCTCTACAATGAGCAGTTCTTC. Its translation is CASSLDSRGLYNEQFF.

This clonotype showed up many times. The chain joins TRBV24-1 to TRBJ1-5; D not resolved. The V end lost 3 bases, the J end lost 5 bases, and 7 bases lay between the germline ends. CDR1 KGHDR and CDR2 SFDVKD come from the germline V gene. This CDR3 has 13 amino acids. CDR3 bases: TGTGCCACCAGTGATGACACCTATCAGCCCCAGCATTTT. Translation: CATSDDTYQPQHF.

The rearrangement joins TRBV20-1 to TRBJ1-5; possibly TRBD1 for D (5 bases). The germline V gene has CDR1 DFQATT and CDR2 SNEGSKA (reference sequence). The CDR3 consists of 17 residues. V was pared by 3 bases and J by 3 bases, with 21 bases between. The CDR3 is CSASILGAGLYNQPQHF. The CDR3 DNA reads TGCAGTGCTAGCATACTAGGAGCAGGGCTTTACAATCAGCCCCAGCATTTT.

The chain links TRBV7-3 to TRBJ1-1, with D perhaps matching TRBD1 (5 bases). Trimming removed 0 bases at V and 5 bases at J, with 13 bases between. In germline, CDR1 is SGHTA, CDR2 FQGTGA. The CDR3 loop spans 15 amino acids. CDR3 nucleotides: TGTGCCAGCAGCTTAACAGGAGTGAAGGGGACTGAAGCTTTCTTT. Its protein is CASSLTGVKGTEAFF.

This chain connects TRBV12-3 or TRBV12-4 to TRBJ1-2, with a possible D match to TRBD1 (5 bases). V lost 2 bases and J lost 2, with 12 bases in between. The CDR3 runs to 15 residues. The CDR3 nucleotides are TGTGCCAGCAGTTTACCGCCAGGGTTAAACTATGGCTACACCTTC. It translates to CASSLPPGLNYGYTF.

The rearrangement uses TRBV7-8 and TRBJ2-3; possibly TRBD2 for D (6 bases). The V gene's germline CDR1 is SGHVS and CDR2 FQNEAQ. V shed 1 base and J shed 2 bases, with 13 bases lying between them. The CDR3 runs to 16 residues. CDR3 nucleotides: TGTGCCAGCAGCTTAGTAGGCGGGGTCTCCACAGATACGCAGTATTTT. Translation gives CASSLVGGVSTDTQYF.